This is a list of T cell receptor beta chains from one sample in a study of OX40 agonist ivuxolimab in advanced cancers. Libraries were prepared by immunoSEQ multiplex PCR; TCRdb keeps only in-frame clonotypes and omits some of them. This sample has over 50,000 clones, with approximately 83% found just once. The sequenced sample was CD4+ or CD8+ T cells sorted from blood, obtained in a trial of the OX40 agonist ivuxolimab. The source is an adult with an advanced solid tumor such as melanoma, head and neck, liver or kidney cancer. The CDR3 runs from the conserved cysteine through the conserved F or W. D genes are given only for firm matches. The listing skips clone size in some rows; elsewhere it reads once, few, many or a size class.

cdr3_nt | cdr3_aa | j_call | cdr3_length | v_call | clone_size | d_call
TGTGCCAGTAGTCCGACGAACACTGAAGCTTTCTTT | CASSPTNTEAFF | TRBJ1-1 | 12 | TRBV19 | NA | NA
TGTGCCAGCACCCCCTTTGGGAACACTGAAGCTTTCTTT | CASTPFGNTEAFF | TRBJ1-1 | 13 | TRBV27 | NA | NA
TGTGCCAGCAGCTTAGCGTTGAACACTGAAGCTTTCTTT | CASSLALNTEAFF | TRBJ1-1 | 13 | TRBV7-2 | NA | NA
TGTGCCAGTAGTCTGAGCTCCTACAATGAGCAGTTCTTC | CASSLSSYNEQFF | TRBJ2-1 | 13 | TRBV19 | NA | NA
TGTGCCAGCAGCTTAGCGGCCGCTGGAAACACCATATATTTT | CASSLAAAGNTIYF | TRBJ1-3 | 14 | TRBV7-9 | NA | NA
TGTGCCAGCAGCTTAGGTAGGGGCAACACTGAAGCTTTCTTT | CASSLGRGNTEAFF | TRBJ1-1 | 14 | TRBV7-9 | NA | NA
TGTGCCAGCAATCTGGGACAGGGTCTAGGCTACGAGCAGTACTTC | CASNLGQGLGYEQYF | TRBJ2-7 | 15 | TRBV28 | NA | TRBD1
TGTGCCAGCAGCGTAATGGGACAGGAGAAGGAGCCCCAGCATTTT | CASSVMGQEKEPQHF | TRBJ1-5 | 15 | TRBV9 | NA | TRBD1
TGTGCCAGCAGTCCCGCACGGGACAGGGGCTATGGCTACACCTTC | CASSPARDRGYGYTF | TRBJ1-2 | 15 | TRBV27 | NA | TRBD1
TGTGCCAGCAGCCCCCTCCGTGGGACGAACTATGGCTACACCTTC | CASSPLRGTNYGYTF | TRBJ1-2 | 15 | TRBV11-2 | NA | NA
TGTGCCAGCAGTTTGACAGGCCAAACGGGGGGGCAGAACACCGGGGAGCTGTTTTTT | CASSLTGQTGGQNTGELFF | TRBJ2-2 | 19 | TRBV27 | NA | TRBD2
TGTGCCAGCAGCTCCACAGGGTACACCGGGGAGCTGTTTTTT | CASSSTGYTGELFF | TRBJ2-2 | 14 | TRBV7-3 | NA | NA
TGCGCCAGCAGCCAAGAGCCGACTAGTAGGTCAGATACGCAGTATTTT | CASSQEPTSRSDTQYF | TRBJ2-3 | 16 | TRBV4-1 | NA | NA
TGTGCCAGCAGTTGGCTGGGGGAGCTGTTTTTT | CASSWLGELFF | TRBJ2-2 | 11 | TRBV27 | NA | NA
TGTGCCAGCAGTGCTCAGGGTGGCCAGCCCCAGCATTTT | CASSAQGGQPQHF | TRBJ1-5 | 13 | TRBV6-5 | NA | NA
TGTGCCAGCAGTTTATCGAGCGGGTTTCGGGTTGAGGGGGAGCTGTTTTTT | CASSLSSGFRVEGELFF | TRBJ2-2 | 17 | TRBV27 | NA | NA
TGTGCCAGCAGCTCCGTAGGGAACTATGGCTACACCTTC | CASSSVGNYGYTF | TRBJ1-2 | 13 | TRBV5-5 | NA | NA
TGTGCCAGCAGCTTGGGATGGCAAGTACTCTCTGGGGCCAACGTCCTGACTTTC | CASSLGWQVLSGANVLTF | TRBJ2-6 | 18 | TRBV7-2 | NA | NA
TGTGCCATCAGTGAGTCGTTGACTTCGAACACCGGGGAGCTGTTTTTT | CAISESLTSNTGELFF | TRBJ2-2 | 16 | TRBV10-3 | NA | NA
TGTGCCAGCTCACCCCTTAGGGGGAAACAGGGCAATCAGCCCCAGCATTTT | CASSPLRGKQGNQPQHF | TRBJ1-5 | 17 | TRBV18 | once | NA
TGTGCCACCAGCACTACCGGGACAGAGCTTACAGGGGGCAATCAGCCCCAGCATTTT | CATSTTGTELTGGNQPQHF | TRBJ1-5 | 19 | TRBV15 | NA | TRBD1
TGTGCCAGCAGCTTAGCGTGGGGGCAGTTCTTC | CASSLAWGQFF | TRBJ2-1 | 11 | TRBV11-2 | NA | NA
TGTGCCAGCAGCGTAGGACTAGTTCGGGGCACAGATACGCAGTATTTT | CASSVGLVRGTDTQYF | TRBJ2-3 | 16 | TRBV9 | NA | NA
TGCGCCAGCAGCCACGGCCGGGCTGAAGCTTTCTTT | CASSHGRAEAFF | TRBJ1-1 | 12 | TRBV4-1 | NA | NA
TGTGCCACCAGCACCTTAGCGGGGGGGCGGGATACGCAGTATTTT | CATSTLAGGRDTQYF | TRBJ2-3 | 15 | TRBV15 | NA | TRBD2
TGTGCCAGCAGCGGGCTTGGGGGGCCCCACGAGCAGTACTTC | CASSGLGGPHEQYF | TRBJ2-7 | 14 | TRBV9 | NA | NA
TGTGCCAGCAGCTACAGTCCGGGACGGCGGGGCGAGCAGTACTTC | CASSYSPGRRGEQYF | TRBJ2-7 | 15 | TRBV27 | NA | NA
TGTGCCAGCAGTGAAGCAATGTGGGGGGGCACAGATACGCAGTATTTT | CASSEAMWGGTDTQYF | TRBJ2-3 | 16 | TRBV6-1 | NA | NA
TGTGCCAGCAGGGACCGGGCTACCAATCAGCCCCAGCATTTT | CASRDRATNQPQHF | TRBJ1-5 | 14 | TRBV2 | NA | NA
TGTGCCAGCGCGGACACCGGGGAGCTGTTTTTT | CASADTGELFF | TRBJ2-2 | 11 | TRBV6-5 | few | NA
TGTGCCAGCAGCGTAGGCCCTGTCGTTGGAGGGCAGAGACGGTCACCCCTCCACTTT | CASSVGPVVGGQRRSPLHF | TRBJ1-6 | 19 | TRBV9 | few | NA
TGTGCCAGCAGCTTAATTGAGGGGGGAGAGCAGTTCTTC | CASSLIEGGEQFF | TRBJ2-1 | 13 | TRBV5-4 | NA | NA
TGTGCCAGCAGCTTGGCCCGGGGGGCGGCCGAGCAGTACTTC | CASSLARGAAEQYF | TRBJ2-7 | 14 | TRBV5-5 | NA | NA
TGTGCCAGCAGCCCCGGGACCTTTGGGGCAGATACGCAGTATTTT | CASSPGTFGADTQYF | TRBJ2-3 | 15 | TRBV9 | NA | NA
TGTGCCAGCAGTGATGTCCGGACAGCGAACTATGGCTACACCTTC | CASSDVRTANYGYTF | TRBJ1-2 | 15 | TRBV25-1 | NA | NA
TGTGCCAGCAGCCAAGAGGAAGGGGCAGGAGTCGAGACCCAGTACTTC | CASSQEEGAGVETQYF | TRBJ2-5 | 16 | TRBV14 | NA | NA
TGTGCCAGCAGCTTAGCCGACGACTATGGCTACACCTTC | CASSLADDYGYTF | TRBJ1-2 | 13 | TRBV7-9 | NA | NA
TGCGCCAGCAGTCCAAGAAGATTGGTAAGACCCTACGAGCAGTACTTC | CASSPRRLVRPYEQYF | TRBJ2-7 | 16 | TRBV4-1 | once | NA
TGTGCCACCGATCAGACGAGCTCTGGAAACACCATATATTTT | CATDQTSSGNTIYF | TRBJ1-3 | 14 | TRBV19 | NA | NA
TGTGCCAGCAGCTTAACGGTTTTTAGTGGGGGCCCCCCCACGGATACGCAGTATTTT | CASSLTVFSGGPPTDTQYF | TRBJ2-3 | 19 | TRBV7-3 | NA | NA
TGCGCCAGCAGCCAAGATAGGCGGGGGGCCAGTTACGAGCAGTACTTC | CASSQDRRGASYEQYF | TRBJ2-7 | 16 | TRBV4-3 | NA | TRBD2
TGTGCCAGCAGTTACTCGCGTCTCCCTGCTCCAGAGACCCAGTACTTC | CASSYSRLPAPETQYF | TRBJ2-5 | 16 | TRBV6-6 | NA | NA